This T cell receptor (beta chain) derives from a study of blood T cell repertoires in COVID-19 (TCRdb year 2020). At the level of the whole study: Collaborator samples came from the United States, Italy and Spain and covered acute and convalescent phases of COVID-19. The sample metadata nearly always contained a de-identified subject ID, COVID-19 status, age in years and sex. The material from the prospective study consisted of cDNA or gDNA derived from T cells, B-cell-depleted T cells, or PBMCs. Where HLA class I and class II types were available, the types were taken from metadata supplied by the sample provider, not from assay-based typing. The dataset comprised deeply sampled blood TCRbeta repertoires from subjects exposed to, actively infected with, or recovered from COVID-19. A freely available public database, intended as a resource for researchers studying the immune response to SARS-CoV-2, is where the repertoires were released. The samples were drawn from two sources: the first 160 participants of the ongoing ImmuneRACE study, and 1,000 to 1,500 subjects contributed by 6 global collaborators. What the research found in general, with its limitations: The quantity of clinical and demographic metadata differed by source and by participant and was supplied without curation.

One collaborating source in Seattle enrolled patients while the patients were actively infected and followed the patients over time throughout the course of disease. Whole blood was collected in K2EDTA tubes by collaborating institutions according to the institutions' own protocols. For TCRbeta analysis, collaborators shipped samples in one of three forms: frozen whole blood, isolated PBMCs, or DNA extracted from either of those sample types. CDR1 and CDR2, per the germline V gene (reference sequence), are LNHNV and YYDKDF. Germline trimming: 4 bases from V, 3 bases from J; junction bases outside gene matches: 15. Counted from cysteine to phenylalanine, this CDR3 has 18 amino acids. The entry retains the CDR3 DNA only, 54 bases that are in frame from base 1. Concerning this clone: The antigen this receptor binds is unknown. No much larger clone exists at a distance of one base, and base qualities are not known.

TCRbeta CDR3 regions were amplified from genomic DNA by means of the immunoSEQ Assay, a bias-controlled multiplex PCR. Per the authors' processing: Within the assay, amplification of reference gene primers was used to estimate how many nucleated cells each sample contained. To quantify the absolute abundance of each unique TCRbeta CDR3 rearrangement, sequence reads were collapsed and filtered. For each sample, productive Simpson clonality was calculated as the square root of Simpson's diversity index over productive rearrangements. This is the immuneACCESS table as TCRdb keeps it, with only in-frame sequences that have V and J called. A part of the clones is gone; compared with another copy, unresolved V genes explain less than half, and the rest is unexplained. The V and J calls and the clone size are those of that table, but D and trimming were determined from the DNA. Here the sample has a few hundred thousand clones; roughly 80% occur a single time. 8% to 10% of the sample is taken by the ten largest.

The V gene is TRBV15 and the J gene is TRBJ1-5, with TRBD1 identical over 7 junction bases. The receptor's source is a woman at least 80 years old with COVID-19, enrolled during active disease. The sequencing input was peripheral blood. The CDR3 has the sequence CATSTSKRRQGYNQPQHF. The nucleotide sequence is TGTGCCACCAGCACATCGAAAAGGAGACAGGGATACAATCAGCCCCAGCATTTT.